Below, 7 T cell receptor beta chains from the same sample are listed, as sequenced in a study of identifying expanded T cells in peripheral blood. The assay was immunoSEQ multiplex PCR, and TCRdb's table has in-frame clones only and misses some. This sample carries tens of thousands of clones, around 89% of them seen once, and the ten largest clones take around 19%. Sample: blood. These receptors all come from a person between 18 and 69 years old in good health.

This chain connects TRBV11-2 to TRBJ1-1; the D is unclear. Germline V CDR1 and CDR2: SGHAT, FQNNGV. Trimming stripped 0 bases from V and 3 bases from J, with 11 bases between. This CDR3 spans 15 amino acids. The CDR3 bases are TGTGCCAGCAGCTTAGAGGAGGGTTGGTACACTGAAGCTTTCTTT. Its protein is CASSLEEGWYTEAFF.

This clone has only one observation. Other DNA sequences in the sample encode the same CDR3. The chain combines TRBV7-9 with TRBJ2-1; no clear D gene. The CDR3 is made up of 13 amino acids. Germline V gene data show CDR1 as SEHNR and CDR2 as FQNEAQ (reference sequence). Trimming cost V 1 base and J 4 bases, with 5 bases left between them. CDR3 nucleotide sequence: TGTGCCAGCAGCTTAGGTTCATACAATGAGCAGTTCTTC. Translated: CASSLGSYNEQFF.

The sample holds one count of this clone. The chain joins TRBV18 to TRBJ1-1, with 8 positions matching TRBD1. The V and J ends lost 3 bases and 4 bases, in that order; junction bases with no gene match: 4. The CDR3 covers 14 residues. Germline V gives CDR1 KGHSH, CDR2 LQKENI. This chain's CDR3 is CASSPRTGGTEAFF. The CDR3 region has the DNA TGTGCCAGCTCACCGCGCACAGGGGGCACTGAAGCTTTCTTT.

V gene TRBV18 combines with J gene TRBJ2-1; D gene ambiguous. The CDR3 is 11 residues long. Trimming removed 4 bases at V and 5 bases at J, with 3 bases between. Germline V CDR1 and CDR2: KGHSH, LQKENI. The CDR3 coding sequence is TGTGCCAGCTCACAGGACAATGAGCAGTTCTTC. Translation: CASSQDNEQFF. Looking up the rest from reference TRBV18 and TRBJ2-1 gives the full variable domain: NAGVMQNPRHLVRRRGQEARLRCSPMKGHSHVYWYRQLPEEGLKFMVYLQKENIIDESGMPKERFSAEFPKEGPSILRIQQVVRGDSAAYFCASSQDNEQFFGPGTRLTVL.

The V call is TRBV19, the J call TRBJ1-2; D not resolved. Per the germline V gene, CDR1 is LNHDA and CDR2 is SQIVND (reference sequence). The germline V and J ends were trimmed by 6 bases and 0 bases, with 14 bases remaining between them. The length of the CDR3 is 15 residues. In nucleotides, the CDR3 is TGTGCCAGTAGCGTGGCTGTGAGGACTAACTATGGCTACACCTTC. It yields the protein CASSVAVRTNYGYTF.

This sequence joins TRBV12-5 and TRBJ1-6; TRBD1 is a possible D gene (6 bases). Trimming removed 6 bases from V and 8 bases from J, with 11 bases in between. CDR1 and CDR2 (germline): LGHNT, FRNRAP. The CDR3 sequence is 13 residues long. Here the CDR3 DNA reads TGTGCTAGTGGGGGGGGCTTGGATTCACCCCTCCACTTT. It encodes CASGGGLDSPLHF.

This clone was seen only once. V and J are TRBV19 and TRBJ2-1; D is undetermined. Deletions cut 3 bases from V and 0 bases from J, with 9 bases between. CDR3 length: 15 amino acids. From germline, CDR1 is LNHDA and CDR2 SQIVND (reference sequence). The chain's CDR3 is CASSIDTTSYNEQFF. The CDR3 nucleotides read TGTGCCAGTAGTATTGACACGACCTCCTACAATGAGCAGTTCTTC.